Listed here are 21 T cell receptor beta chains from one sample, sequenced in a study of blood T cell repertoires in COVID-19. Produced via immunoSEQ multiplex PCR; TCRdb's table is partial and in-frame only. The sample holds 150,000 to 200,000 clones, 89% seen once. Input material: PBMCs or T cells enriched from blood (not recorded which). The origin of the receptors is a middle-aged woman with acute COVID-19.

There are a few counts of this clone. The CDR3 DNA reads as TGTGCCAGCAGTGAAGCGGGGAGAATTGAGCAGTTCTTC. Translated, it gives CASSEAGRIEQFF. The gene calls are TRBV6-1 and TRBJ2-1; maybe TRBD2 (5 bases). The CDR3 covers 13 residues. Trimming took off 0 bases at V and 9 bases at J, with 9 bases between the two ends. Germline V gene data show CDR1 as MNHNS and CDR2 as SASEGT.

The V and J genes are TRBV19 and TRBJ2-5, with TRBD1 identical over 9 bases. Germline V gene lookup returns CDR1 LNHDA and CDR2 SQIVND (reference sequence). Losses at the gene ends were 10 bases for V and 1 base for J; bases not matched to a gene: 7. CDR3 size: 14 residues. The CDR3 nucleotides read TGTGCCACTTCCCGGGGACAGGGCCAAGAGACCCAGTACTTC. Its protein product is CATSRGQGQETQYF. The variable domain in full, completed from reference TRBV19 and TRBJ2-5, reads DGGITQSPKYLFRKEGQNVTLSCEQNLNHDAMYWYRQDPGQGLRLIYYSQIVNDFQKGDIAEGYSVSREKKESFPLTVTSAQKNPTAFYLCATSRGQGQETQYFGPGTRLLVL.

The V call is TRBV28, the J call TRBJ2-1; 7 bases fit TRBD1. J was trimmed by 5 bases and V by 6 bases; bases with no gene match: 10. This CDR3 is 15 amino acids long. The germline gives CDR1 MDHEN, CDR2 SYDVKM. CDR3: CASSEGAKGDNEQFF. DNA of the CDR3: TGTGCCAGCAGCGAGGGGGCTAAGGGGGACAATGAGCAGTTCTTC.

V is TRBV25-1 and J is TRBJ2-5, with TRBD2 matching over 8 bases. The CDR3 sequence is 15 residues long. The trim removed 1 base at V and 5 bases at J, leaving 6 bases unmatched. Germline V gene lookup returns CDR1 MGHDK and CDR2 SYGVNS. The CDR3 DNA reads TGTGCCAGCAGTGAATTTGTTAGCGGGGAGGAGACCCAGTACTTC. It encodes CASSEFVSGEETQYF.

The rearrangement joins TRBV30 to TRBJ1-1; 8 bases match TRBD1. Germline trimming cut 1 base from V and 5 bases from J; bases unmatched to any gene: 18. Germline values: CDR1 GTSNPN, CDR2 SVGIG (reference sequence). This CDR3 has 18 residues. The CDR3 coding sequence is TGTGCCTGGAGTGGGAATGGACAGGGAAGGACCAAACGGACTGAAGCTTTCTTT. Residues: CAWSGNGQGRTKRTEAFF.

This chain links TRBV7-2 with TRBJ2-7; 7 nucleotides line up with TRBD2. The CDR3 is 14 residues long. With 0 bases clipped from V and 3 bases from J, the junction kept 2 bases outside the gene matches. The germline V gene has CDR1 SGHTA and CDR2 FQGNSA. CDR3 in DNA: TGTGCCAGCAGCTTAGCGGGAGGGGACTACGAGCAGTACTTC. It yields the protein CASSLAGGDYEQYF. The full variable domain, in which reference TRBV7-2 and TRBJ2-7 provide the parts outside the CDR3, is GAGVSQSPSNKVTEKGKDVELRCDPISGHTALYWYRQSLGQGLEFLIYFQGNSAPDKSGLPSDRFSAERTGGSVSTLTIQRTQQEDSAVYLCASSLAGGDYEQYFGPGTRLTVT.

Here the CDR3 DNA reads TGTGCCAGCAGCTTAGAAACCGGGGGGGTAAGTTCACCCCTCCACTTT. This gives the protein CASSLETGGVSSPLHF. The chain links TRBV7-9 to TRBJ1-6; D might be TRBD1 (5 bases). CDR3 size: 16 residues. V was trimmed by 1 base and J by 9 bases, leaving 16 bases between them. Looked up from germline, CDR1 is SEHNR and CDR2 is FQNEAQ (reference sequence).

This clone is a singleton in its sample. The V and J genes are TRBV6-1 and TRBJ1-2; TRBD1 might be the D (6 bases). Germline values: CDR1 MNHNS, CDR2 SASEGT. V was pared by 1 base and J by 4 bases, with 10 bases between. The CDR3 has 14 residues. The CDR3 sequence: CASSEVTGTYGYTF. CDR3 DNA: TGTGCCAGCAGTGAAGTTACAGGGACCTATGGCTACACCTTC.

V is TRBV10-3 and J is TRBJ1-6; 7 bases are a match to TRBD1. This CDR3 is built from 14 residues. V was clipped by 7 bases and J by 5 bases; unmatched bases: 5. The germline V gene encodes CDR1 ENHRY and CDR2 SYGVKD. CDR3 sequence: CAIKPTGDNSPLHF. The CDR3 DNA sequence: TGTGCCATCAAACCCACAGGGGATAATTCACCCCTCCACTTT.

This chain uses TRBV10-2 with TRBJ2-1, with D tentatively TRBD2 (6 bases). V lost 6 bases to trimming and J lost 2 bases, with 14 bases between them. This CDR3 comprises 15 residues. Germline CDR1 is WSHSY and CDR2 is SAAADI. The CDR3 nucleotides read TGCGCCAGCAGCACTACGGGGGTACCCTACAATGAGCAGTTCTTC. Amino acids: CASSTTGVPYNEQFF.

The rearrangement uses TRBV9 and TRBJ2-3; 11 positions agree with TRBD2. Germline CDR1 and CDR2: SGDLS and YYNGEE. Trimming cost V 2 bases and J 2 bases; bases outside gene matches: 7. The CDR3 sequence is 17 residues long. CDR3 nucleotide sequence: TGTGCCAGCAGCGTTAGCGGGGGGGGCCATAACACAGATACGCAGTATTTT. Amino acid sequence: CASSVSGGGHNTDTQYF.

The chain's CDR3 is CASSPPLREGGYEQFF. In DNA form, the CDR3 reads TGTGCCAGCAGCCCCCCCCTGCGGGAGGGGGGCTATGAGCAGTTCTTC. The chain has TRBV13 and TRBJ2-1, with 9 bases identical to TRBD2. The CDR3 spans 16 residues. V gave up 5 bases and J gave up 8 bases; unmatched junction bases: 13. The germline CDR1 and CDR2 sequences are PRHDT and FYEKMQ (reference sequence).

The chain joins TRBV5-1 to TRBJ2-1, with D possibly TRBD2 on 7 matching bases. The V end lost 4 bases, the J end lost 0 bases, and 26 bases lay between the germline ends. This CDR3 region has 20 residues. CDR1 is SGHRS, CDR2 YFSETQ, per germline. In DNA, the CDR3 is TGCGCCAGCAGCCTCACCCGGGGGGCGGGCCCCTCGAGCTCCTACAATGAGCAGTTCTTC. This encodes CASSLTRGAGPSSSYNEQFF. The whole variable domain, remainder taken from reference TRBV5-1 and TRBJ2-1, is KAGVTQTPRYLIKTRGQQVTLSCSPISGHRSVSWYQQTPGQGLQFLFEYFSETQRNKGNFPGRFSGRQFSNSRSEMNVSTLELGDSALYLCASSLTRGAGPSSSYNEQFFGPGTRLTVL.

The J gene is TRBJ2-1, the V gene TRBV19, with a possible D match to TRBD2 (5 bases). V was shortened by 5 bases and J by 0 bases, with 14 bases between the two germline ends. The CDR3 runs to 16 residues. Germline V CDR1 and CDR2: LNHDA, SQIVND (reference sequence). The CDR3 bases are TGTGCCAGTAGTCCAGTTTTAGGGAGCTCCTACAATGAGCAGTTCTTC. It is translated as CASSPVLGSSYNEQFF. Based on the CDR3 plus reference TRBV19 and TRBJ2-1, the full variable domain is DGGITQSPKYLFRKEGQNVTLSCEQNLNHDAMYWYRQDPGQGLRLIYYSQIVNDFQKGDIAEGYSVSREKKESFPLTVTSAQKNPTAFYLCASSPVLGSSYNEQFFGPGTRLTVL.

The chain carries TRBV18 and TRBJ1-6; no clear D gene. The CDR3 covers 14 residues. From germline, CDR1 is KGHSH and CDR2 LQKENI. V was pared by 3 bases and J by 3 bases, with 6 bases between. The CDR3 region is CASSPGFYNSPLHF. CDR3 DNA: TGTGCCAGCTCACCCGGGTTCTATAATTCACCCCTCCACTTT.

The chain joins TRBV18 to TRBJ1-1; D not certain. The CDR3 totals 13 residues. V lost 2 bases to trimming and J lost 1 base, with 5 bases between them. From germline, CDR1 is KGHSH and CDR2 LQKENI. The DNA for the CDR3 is TGTGCCAGCTCACCAGACACGAACACTGAAGCTTTCTTT. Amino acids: CASSPDTNTEAFF.

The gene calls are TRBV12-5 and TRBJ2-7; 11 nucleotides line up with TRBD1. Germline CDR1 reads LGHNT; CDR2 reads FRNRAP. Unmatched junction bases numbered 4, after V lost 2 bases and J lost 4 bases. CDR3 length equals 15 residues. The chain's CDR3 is CASGLSGTGGYEQYF. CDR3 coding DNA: TGTGCTAGTGGTTTGTCCGGGACAGGGGGGTACGAGCAGTACTTC.

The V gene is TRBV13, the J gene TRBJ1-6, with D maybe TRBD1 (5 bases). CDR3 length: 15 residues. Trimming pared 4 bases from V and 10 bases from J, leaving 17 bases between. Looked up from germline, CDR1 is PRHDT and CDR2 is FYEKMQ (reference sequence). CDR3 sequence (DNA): TGTGCCAGCAGCTCCACCGCGCAGGGAGGATCACCCCTCCACTTT. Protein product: CASSSTAQGGSPLHF.

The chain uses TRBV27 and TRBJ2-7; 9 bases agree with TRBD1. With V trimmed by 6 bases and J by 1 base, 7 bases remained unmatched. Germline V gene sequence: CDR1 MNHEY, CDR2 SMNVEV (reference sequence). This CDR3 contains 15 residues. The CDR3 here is CASSQGTGSSYEQYF. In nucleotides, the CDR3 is TGTGCCAGCAGCCAAGGGACAGGGAGTTCCTACGAGCAGTACTTC.

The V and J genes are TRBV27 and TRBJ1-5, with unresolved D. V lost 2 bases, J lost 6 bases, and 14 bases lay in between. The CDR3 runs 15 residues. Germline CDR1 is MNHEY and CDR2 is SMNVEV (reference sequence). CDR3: CASSLAQEGTQPQHF. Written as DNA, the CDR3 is TGTGCCAGCAGTTTAGCCCAGGAGGGCACTCAGCCCCAGCATTTT.

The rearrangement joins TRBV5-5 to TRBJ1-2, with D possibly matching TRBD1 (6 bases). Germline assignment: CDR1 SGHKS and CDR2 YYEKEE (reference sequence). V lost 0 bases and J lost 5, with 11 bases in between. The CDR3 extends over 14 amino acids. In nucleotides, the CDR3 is TGTGCCAGCAGCTTGGGTCAGGGGATATATGGCTACACCTTC. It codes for CASSLGQGIYGYTF.